Listed below are T cell receptor beta chains from one sample, sequenced in a study of blood T cell repertoires in COVID-19. Clones were sequenced by immunoSEQ multiplex PCR, and TCRdb holds only the in-frame ones, with some missing. The profile covers about 270,000 clones, with roughly 89% appearing a single time and approximately 2.2% taken by the ten largest. Sequencing was done on a sample of peripheral blood. Receptor source: a man aged 45-60 years with acute or convalescent COVID-19. Both conserved end residues are part of each CDR3. D genes are given only for firm matches. Only part of the rows carry a size: once, few, many, or a class if the clone is expanded.

NA	once	TRBV21-1	TRBJ1-2	CASSKQDRGLSNYGYTF	TGTGCCAGCAGCAAACAGGACAGGGGGCTCTCTAACTATGGCTACACCTTC
TRBD1	once	TRBV5-1	TRBJ1-2	CASSVFDRGYGYTF	TGCGCCAGCAGCGTCTTCGACAGGGGATATGGCTACACCTTC
NA	NA	TRBV4-2	TRBJ2-3	CASSQDQVTQDTQYF	TGTGCCAGCAGCCAAGATCAAGTGACTCAAGATACGCAGTATTTT
NA	NA	TRBV19	TRBJ1-1	CASSMYPPTPEGAFF	TGTGCCAGTAGTATGTATCCCCCCACGCCCGAGGGAGCTTTCTTT
TRBD2	once	TRBV5-4	TRBJ2-5	CASRGRRGQETQYF	TGTGCCAGCAGGGGGCGGCGGGGGCAAGAGACCCAGTACTTC
NA	NA	TRBV5-6	TRBJ1-1	CASSHYRVDTEAFF	TGTGCCAGCAGCCATTACAGGGTGGACACTGAAGCTTTCTTT
NA	NA	TRBV30	TRBJ2-2	CAWSVDSAAGELFF	TGTGCCTGGAGTGTAGATAGCGCAGCCGGGGAGCTGTTTTTT
NA	NA	TRBV5-4	TRBJ2-1	CASSLEGDKDPPNEQFF	TGTGCCAGCAGCTTGGAGGGGGACAAAGACCCCCCCAATGAGCAGTTCTTC
NA	NA	TRBV11-1	TRBJ2-3	CASSPGKGIGGDTQYF	TGTGCCAGCAGCCCCGGGAAGGGGATCGGGGGAGATACGCAGTATTTT
NA	NA	TRBV23-1	TRBJ1-1	CASRRGQGTHLHYSTEAFF	TGCGCCAGCAGAAGGGGACAAGGGACACACCTACATTACAGCACTGAAGCTTTCTTT
NA	once	TRBV12-3/TRBV12-4	TRBJ2-7	CASSRQAYEQYF	TGTGCCAGCAGTAGACAGGCCTACGAGCAGTACTTC
TRBD1	NA	TRBV12-5	TRBJ1-5	CASGLGTGGDQPQHF	TGTGCTAGTGGTTTGGGGACAGGGGGGGATCAGCCCCAGCATTTT
NA	NA	TRBV6-5	TRBJ2-5	CASSLRGWQETQYF	TGTGCCAGCAGCCTCCGGGGGTGGCAAGAGACCCAGTACTTC
NA	NA	TRBV12-3/TRBV12-4	TRBJ1-6	CASSSWEGGALHF	TGTGCCAGCAGTTCCTGGGAAGGGGGGGCCCTCCACTTT
NA	NA	TRBV5-1	TRBJ1-1	CASSPGQKDTEAFF	TGCGCCAGCAGCCCTGGACAGAAGGACACTGAAGCTTTCTTT
NA	NA	TRBV19	TRBJ1-5	CASSTYAGGPQPQHF	TGTGCCAGTAGTACCTACGCGGGGGGCCCTCAGCCCCAGCATTTT
NA	once	TRBV27	TRBJ1-6	CASSSNYYNSPLHF	TGTGCCAGCAGTTCGAACTACTATAATTCACCCCTCCACTTT
NA	NA	TRBV29-1	TRBJ2-7	CSVGFGQRSAYEQYF	TGCAGCGTTGGGTTTGGACAGAGGTCAGCCTACGAGCAGTACTTC
NA	once	TRBV2	TRBJ1-5	CASSEPMGGRQPQHF	TGTGCCAGCAGTGAACCCATGGGAGGGAGACAGCCCCAGCATTTT
TRBD1	NA	TRBV4-1	TRBJ1-1	CASSHEKQGRLNTEAFF	TGCGCCAGCAGCCACGAAAAACAGGGGCGTTTGAACACTGAAGCTTTCTTT
NA	few	TRBV30	TRBJ2-1	CAWSIIIGGNEQFF	TGTGCCTGGAGCATTATTATAGGCGGGAATGAGCAGTTCTTC
TRBD2	NA	TRBV18	TRBJ2-1	CASSILAGGYNEQFF	TGTGCCAGCTCCATACTAGCGGGGGGCTACAATGAGCAGTTCTTC
TRBD1	NA	TRBV18	TRBJ2-5	CASSPGTGGRETQYF	TGTGCCAGCTCGCCCGGGACAGGGGGGAGAGAGACCCAGTACTTC
TRBD1	few	TRBV4-1	TRBJ1-5	CASSQDLLTGRQPQHF	TGCGCCAGCAGCCAAGATCTACTGACAGGGAGGCAGCCCCAGCATTTT
TRBD1	NA	TRBV2	TRBJ1-4	CASSDRDRGGKEKLFF	TGTGCCAGCAGCGACCGGGACAGGGGAGGGAAGGAAAAACTGTTTTTT
NA	NA	TRBV11-2	TRBJ1-2	CASSSPFGGIYGYTF	TGTGCCAGCAGCTCCCCCTTTGGAGGGATCTATGGCTACACCTTC
NA	NA	TRBV6-4	TRBJ2-2	CASSDVANTGELFF	TGTGCCAGCAGCGACGTCGCGAACACCGGGGAGCTGTTTTTT
TRBD1	NA	TRBV27	TRBJ1-2	CASSLRGGDPNYGYTF	TGTGCCAGCAGTTTAAGAGGGGGCGATCCTAACTATGGCTACACCTTC
NA	NA	TRBV7-3	TRBJ2-1	CASSLVAGDNEQFF	TGTGCCAGCAGCCTCGTGGCAGGGGACAATGAGCAGTTCTTC
NA	NA	TRBV18	TRBJ2-3	CASSPQVQGSDTQYF	TGTGCCAGCTCACCACAGGTCCAGGGGTCAGATACGCAGTATTTT
NA	NA	TRBV30	TRBJ2-4	CAWSVPGSIAKNIQYF	TGTGCCTGGAGTGTACCGGGTTCAATAGCCAAAAACATTCAGTACTTC
NA	NA	TRBV27	TRBJ2-7	CASSFDSTWREQYF	TGTGCCAGCAGTTTTGACTCAACCTGGAGAGAGCAGTACTTC
TRBD1	NA	TRBV5-1	TRBJ2-3	CASSLRSAPGQRADTQYF	TGCGCCAGCAGCTTGAGATCAGCCCCGGGACAGCGAGCGGATACGCAGTATTTT
TRBD2	NA	TRBV6-5	TRBJ2-1	CASSNPSGVIEQFF	TGTGCCAGCTCAAACCCTAGCGGGGTCATTGAGCAGTTCTTC
NA	NA	TRBV19	TRBJ1-2	CASSILPGGRDGYTF	TGTGCCAGTAGTATCCTTCCTGGAGGCAGAGATGGCTACACCTTC
TRBD2	NA	TRBV19	TRBJ2-5	CASSIGLAVPVGETQYF	TGTGCCAGTAGTATAGGACTAGCGGTCCCAGTTGGAGAGACCCAGTACTTC
NA	NA	TRBV29-1	TRBJ2-7	CSGTGMGYEQYF	TGCAGCGGTACAGGGATGGGATACGAGCAGTACTTC
TRBD1	NA	TRBV5-6	TRBJ2-7	CASSPGTDQQYF	TGTGCCAGCAGCCCGGGGACAGATCAGCAGTACTTC
NA	NA	TRBV27	TRBJ2-7	CASSFGGTYEQYF	TGTGCCAGCAGTTTTGGCGGAACCTACGAGCAGTACTTC
TRBD2	once	TRBV5-1	TRBJ2-1	CASSLDRSGGYNEQFF	TGCGCCAGCAGCTTGGATCGGAGCGGGGGTTACAATGAGCAGTTCTTC
TRBD1	NA	TRBV6-9	TRBJ1-5	CASTTIGQVNQPQHF	TGTGCCAGCACCACCATCGGACAGGTCAATCAGCCCCAGCATTTT
NA	NA	TRBV20-1	TRBJ2-7	CSARSGFEQYF	TGCAGTGCTAGATCAGGGTTCGAGCAGTACTTC
TRBD1	NA	TRBV2	TRBJ1-5	CASGTENQPQHF	TGTGCCAGTGGGACAGAGAATCAGCCCCAGCATTTT
NA	NA	TRBV15	TRBJ1-1	CATSRAGVTEAFF	TGTGCCACCAGCAGGGCAGGGGTCACTGAAGCTTTCTTT
NA	NA	TRBV5-4	TRBJ1-1	CASSLDRTTEAFF	TGTGCCAGCAGCTTGGACAGGACCACTGAAGCTTTCTTT
NA	NA	TRBV6-5	TRBJ2-5	CASRSSRGETQYF	TGTGCCAGCAGAAGCTCCAGGGGAGAGACCCAGTACTTC
TRBD1	NA	TRBV10-2	TRBJ1-1	CASTPGQGKAFF	TGCGCCAGCACCCCGGGACAGGGGAAAGCTTTCTTT
TRBD1	NA	TRBV18	TRBJ1-5	CASSQDREGQPQHF	TGTGCCAGCTCACAGGACAGGGAGGGTCAGCCCCAGCATTTT
NA	NA	TRBV3-1/TRBV3-2	TRBJ1-5	CASSQDPGHVDQPQHF	TGTGCCAGCAGCCAAGATCCCGGACACGTGGATCAGCCCCAGCATTTT
TRBD2	NA	TRBV7-3	TRBJ2-7	CASSPGTSGPTDEQYF	TGTGCCAGCAGCCCAGGGACTAGCGGTCCTACGGACGAGCAGTACTTC
TRBD1	NA	TRBV7-3	TRBJ1-1	CASRRDRGNTEAFF	TGTGCCAGCAGGCGGGACAGGGGTAACACTGAAGCTTTCTTT
TRBD2	NA	TRBV4-1	TRBJ2-7	CASSQAGTSSEQYF	TGCGCCAGCAGCCAAGCCGGGACTAGCTCCGAGCAGTACTTC